This entry features one T cell receptor (beta chain) sequence. This entry comes from a study of blood T cell repertoires in COVID-19. Study details: Some COVID-19 samples were acute and others convalescent; all came from the United States, Italy and Spain. T cells, B-cell-depleted T cells, or PBMCs provided the cDNA or gDNA that served as material.

In the original workflow: Reference gene primer amplification gave estimated nucleated cell counts. Here immunoSEQ multiplex PCR was the method, and the copy in TCRdb shows in-frame clones only, minus some. The D gene and trimming were derived from the DNA, and the V and J assignments and clone size from that table. In the table there are fewer than 250,000 clones, 83% of which are singletons. The trim removed 6 bases at V and 4 bases at J, leaving 3 bases unmatched. Germline CDR1 LNHDA, CDR2 SQIVND (reference sequence). This CDR3 has 13 amino acids. This clonotype was sampled from a woman aged 35 to 49 with active or convalescent COVID-19. Input material: peripheral blood. The chain links TRBV19 to TRBJ2-1; 7 nucleotides agree with TRBD1. The CDR3 DNA reads as TGTGCCAGTAGCCTGACAGGGTACAATGAGCAGTTCTTC. This translates into CASSLTGYNEQFF.